One T cell receptor beta chain is described in this entry. It lacks a known antigen. No qualities accompany the bases; no much larger clone lies one base away. This sample is drawn from a study of blood T cell repertoires in COVID-19 (dated by TCRdb to between 2020 and 2021). About the study as a whole: Collaborator samples came from the United States, Italy and Spain and covered acute and convalescent phases of COVID-19. The samples were drawn from two sources: the first 160 participants of the ongoing ImmuneRACE study, and over 1,000 subjects contributed by 6 global collaborators. The repertoires were released in a freely available public database meant as a resource for research on the immune response to SARS-CoV-2. Deeply sampled blood TCRbeta repertoires from subjects exposed to, actively infected with, or recovered from COVID-19 were included in the dataset. Sample metadata almost always included a de-identified subject ID, COVID-19 status, age in years and sex. HLA class I and class II types, where available, came from metadata supplied by the sample provider rather than from assay-based typing. The material from the prospective study consisted of cDNA or gDNA derived from T cells, B-cell-depleted T cells, or PBMCs. Study-level results and caveats: Clinical and demographic metadata were provided uncurated, with the amount varying by source and participant.

TCRbeta CDR3 regions were amplified from genomic DNA using the immunoSEQ Assay, a bias-controlled multiplex PCR. Concerning the study's data processing: The number of nucleated cells in each sample was estimated by amplification of reference gene primers within the assay. To quantify the absolute abundance of each unique TCRbeta CDR3 rearrangement, sequence reads were collapsed and filtered. For each sample, productive Simpson clonality was calculated by taking the square root of Simpson's diversity index across productive rearrangements. What TCRdb holds here is the immuneACCESS table cut down to in-frame rearrangements. Part of the clones is not present; checked against another copy, under half of the missing clones reflect an unresolved V gene, and the others are unexplained. The V and J calls and the clone size are those of that table, but D and trimming were determined from the DNA. This sample has about 36,000 clones in its table, and nearly 90% of those were observed once. The ten largest clones add up to about 25% of the sample.

Trimming removed 7 bases from V and 9 bases from J, leaving 17 bases between the germline ends. Sequences LGHDT (CDR1) and YNNKEL (CDR2) are obtained from the germline V gene (reference sequence). The CDR3 holds 13 amino acids from the cysteine to the phenylalanine. Of the read, only the CDR3 DNA is kept; its 39 bases are in frame from base 1. Each collaborating institution followed its own protocols to collect whole blood in K2EDTA tubes. Collaborator samples were shipped for TCRbeta analysis as frozen whole blood, isolated PBMCs, or DNA extracted from either sample type. The material sequenced was peripheral blood. The clonotype comes from a man aged 55-75 years with active or convalescent COVID-19. The rearranged segments are TRBV3-1 (or the pseudogene TRBV3-2) and TRBJ2-3, with the identity of the D gene unclear. The DNA is as follows: TGTGCCAGCACCTCTAGTGGTGGAACGACGCAGTATTTT. Its amino acids are CASTSSGGTTQYF.